Below are 7 T cell receptor beta chains sequenced from a single sample in a study of cytomegalovirus exposure and HLA in healthy donors. Amplification used 60 Vbeta primers and 13 Jbeta primers. Repertoires were generated with immunoSEQ multiplex PCR, while TCRdb's copy carries only in-frame clones and drops some. The table lists approximately 110,000 clones, around 77% of them singletons. The sample taken for sequencing was PBMCs. The receptors here all came from a middle-aged woman in good health and CMV-seropositive.

This rearrangement joins TRBV4-2 to TRBJ2-1, with 13 bases that match TRBD2. This CDR3 contains 17 residues. Germline lookup yields CDR1 LGHNA and CDR2 YNFKEQ. V lost 4 bases to trimming and J lost 0 bases; unmatched junction nucleotides: 3. The CDR3 sequence is CASSPGLAGVSYNEQFF. The CDR3 DNA follows: TGTGCCAGCAGCCCCGGACTAGCGGGAGTCTCCTACAATGAGCAGTTCTTC.

The CDR3 reads CASSLRTGGNYNEQFF. As DNA, the CDR3 is TGTGCCAGCAGCCTCCGGACAGGGGGGAACTACAATGAGCAGTTCTTC. The chain carries TRBV14 and TRBJ2-1; 10 nucleotides agree with TRBD1. The CDR3 extends over 16 amino acids. J gave up 3 bases and V 4 bases, and 6 bases lay outside the gene matches. Looked up from germline, CDR1 is SGHDN and CDR2 is FVKESK.

The V call is TRBV21-1, the J call TRBJ2-7; the table names TRBD2, a call not compared with the DNA. TRBV21-1 is labeled a pseudogene. The length of the CDR3 is 16 residues. CDR3 sequence (DNA): TGTGCCAGCAGACTCATGGGAGCGTCAGTTAACTACGAGCAGTACTTC. Its protein product is CASRLMGASVNYEQYF.

V is TRBV11-2 and J is TRBJ2-7; a possible D gene is TRBD2 (6 bases). Trimming removed 5 bases from V and 0 bases from J, with 14 bases in between. Germline lookup yields CDR1 SGHAT and CDR2 FQNNGV. The CDR3 spans 15 residues. The CDR3 nucleotides are TGTGCCAGCAGCCCTACGGGAGCCAACTCCTACGAGCAGTACTTC. Its translation: CASSPTGANSYEQYF.

The table lists this clone with a count of one. The chain recombines TRBV19 with TRBJ2-2; 10 bases agree with TRBD2. Germline CDR1 LNHDA, CDR2 SQIVND (reference sequence). The length of the CDR3 is 15 residues. Trimming cost V 7 bases and J 2 bases; bases outside gene matches: 4. The CDR3 bases are TGTGCCAGTAATCCTAGCGGGAGAAACACCGGGGAGCTGTTTTTT. Its translation: CASNPSGRNTGELFF. Combining the CDR3 with reference TRBV19 and TRBJ2-2 gives the whole variable domain DGGITQSPKYLFRKEGQNVTLSCEQNLNHDAMYWYRQDPGQGLRLIYYSQIVNDFQKGDIAEGYSVSREKKESFPLTVTSAQKNPTAFYLCASNPSGRNTGELFFGEGSRLTVL.

The chain has TRBV9 and TRBJ2-7; 11 nucleotides match TRBD2. Germline CDR1 reads SGDLS; CDR2 reads YYNGEE. This CDR3 is built from 17 residues. Trimming cost V 0 bases and J 3 bases; bases outside gene matches: 8. CDR3 amino acids: CASSVAPTSGRGYEQYF. CDR3 in DNA: TGTGCCAGCAGCGTAGCCCCCACTAGCGGGAGAGGCTACGAGCAGTACTTC.

DNA for the CDR3: TGTGCCAGCAGTGTATTGCAGGGGATCACTGAAGCTTTCTTT. Encoded protein: CASSVLQGITEAFF. The gene calls are TRBV2 and TRBJ1-1; TRBD1 is a possible D gene (6 bases). The CDR3 runs to 14 residues. Germline CDR1 is SNHLY and CDR2 is FYNNEI. V was pared by 4 bases and J by 4 bases, with 13 bases between.